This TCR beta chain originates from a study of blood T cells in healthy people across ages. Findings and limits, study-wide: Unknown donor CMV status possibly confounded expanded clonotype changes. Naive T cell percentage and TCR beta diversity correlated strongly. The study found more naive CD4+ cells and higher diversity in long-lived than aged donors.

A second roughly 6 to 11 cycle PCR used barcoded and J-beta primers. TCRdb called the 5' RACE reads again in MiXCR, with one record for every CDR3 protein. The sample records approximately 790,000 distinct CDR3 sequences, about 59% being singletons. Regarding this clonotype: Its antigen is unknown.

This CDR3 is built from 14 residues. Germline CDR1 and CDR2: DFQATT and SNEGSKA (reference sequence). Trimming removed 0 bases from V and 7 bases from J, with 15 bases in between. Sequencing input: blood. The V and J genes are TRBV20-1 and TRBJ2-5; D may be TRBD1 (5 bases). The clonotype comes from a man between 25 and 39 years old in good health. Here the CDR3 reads CSARDPGPLGTQYF. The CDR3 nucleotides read TGCAGTGCTAGAGATCCAGGGCCCCTGGGGACCCAGTACTTC.